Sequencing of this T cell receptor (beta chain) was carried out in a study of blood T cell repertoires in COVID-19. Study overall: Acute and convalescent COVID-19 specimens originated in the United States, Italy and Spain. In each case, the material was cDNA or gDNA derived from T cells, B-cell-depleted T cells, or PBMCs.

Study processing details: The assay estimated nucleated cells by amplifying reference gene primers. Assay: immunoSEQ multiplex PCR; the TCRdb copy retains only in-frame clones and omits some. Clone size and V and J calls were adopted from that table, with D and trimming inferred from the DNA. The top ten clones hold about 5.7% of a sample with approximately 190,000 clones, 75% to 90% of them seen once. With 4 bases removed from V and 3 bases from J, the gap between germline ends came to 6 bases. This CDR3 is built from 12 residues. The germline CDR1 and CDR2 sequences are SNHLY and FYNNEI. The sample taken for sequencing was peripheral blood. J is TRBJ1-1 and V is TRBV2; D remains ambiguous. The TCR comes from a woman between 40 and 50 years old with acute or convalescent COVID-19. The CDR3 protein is CASSVRDTEAFF. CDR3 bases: TGTGCCAGCAGTGTGCGTGACACTGAAGCTTTCTTT.